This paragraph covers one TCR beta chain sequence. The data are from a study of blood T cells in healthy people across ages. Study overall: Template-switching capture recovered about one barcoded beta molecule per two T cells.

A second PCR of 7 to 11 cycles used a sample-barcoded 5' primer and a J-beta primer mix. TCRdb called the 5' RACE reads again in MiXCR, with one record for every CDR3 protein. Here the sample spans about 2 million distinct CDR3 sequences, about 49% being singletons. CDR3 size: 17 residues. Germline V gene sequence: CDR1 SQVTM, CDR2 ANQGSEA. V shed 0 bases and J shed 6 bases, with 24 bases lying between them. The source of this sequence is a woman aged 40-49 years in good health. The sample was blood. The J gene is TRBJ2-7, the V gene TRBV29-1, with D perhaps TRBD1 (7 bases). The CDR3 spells CSVEDPDRGGGQGEQYF. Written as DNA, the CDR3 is TGCAGCGTTGAAGACCCCGACCGAGGAGGGGGCCAGGGCGAGCAGTACTTC.